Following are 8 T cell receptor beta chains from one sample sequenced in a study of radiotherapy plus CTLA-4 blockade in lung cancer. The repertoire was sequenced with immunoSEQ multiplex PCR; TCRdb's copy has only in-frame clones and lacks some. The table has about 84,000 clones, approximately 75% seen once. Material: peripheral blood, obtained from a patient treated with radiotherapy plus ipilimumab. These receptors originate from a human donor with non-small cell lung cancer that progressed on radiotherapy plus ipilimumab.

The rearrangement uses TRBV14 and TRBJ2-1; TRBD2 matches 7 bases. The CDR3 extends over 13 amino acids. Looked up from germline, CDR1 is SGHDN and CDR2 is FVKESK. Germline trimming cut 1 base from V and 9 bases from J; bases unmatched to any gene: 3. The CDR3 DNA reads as TGTGCCAGCAGCCAAGTCACGGGAGGTGAGCAGTTCTTC. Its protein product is CASSQVTGGEQFF.

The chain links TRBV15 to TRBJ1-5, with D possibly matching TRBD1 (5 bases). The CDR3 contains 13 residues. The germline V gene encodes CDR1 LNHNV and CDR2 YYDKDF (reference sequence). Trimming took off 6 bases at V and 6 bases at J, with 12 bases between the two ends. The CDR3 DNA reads TGTGCCACCAGTGAAGGGGTGGGTCAGCCCCAGCATTTT. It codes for CATSEGVGQPQHF.

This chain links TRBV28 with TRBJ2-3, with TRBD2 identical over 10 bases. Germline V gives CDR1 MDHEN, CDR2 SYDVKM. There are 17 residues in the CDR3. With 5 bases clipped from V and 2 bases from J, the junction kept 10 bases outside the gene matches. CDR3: CASSPLRTSGYTDTQYF. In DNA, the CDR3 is TGTGCCAGCAGTCCACTACGGACTAGCGGATACACAGATACGCAGTATTTT.

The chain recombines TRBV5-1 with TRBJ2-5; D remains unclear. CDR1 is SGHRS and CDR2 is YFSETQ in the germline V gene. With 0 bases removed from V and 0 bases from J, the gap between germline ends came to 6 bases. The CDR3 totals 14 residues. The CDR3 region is CASSLGNNQETQYF. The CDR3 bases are TGCGCCAGCAGCTTGGGCAATAACCAAGAGACCCAGTACTTC.

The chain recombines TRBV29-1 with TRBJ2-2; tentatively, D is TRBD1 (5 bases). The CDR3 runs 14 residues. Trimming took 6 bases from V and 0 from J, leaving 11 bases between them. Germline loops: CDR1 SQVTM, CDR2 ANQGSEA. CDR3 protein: CSVQQDANTGELFF. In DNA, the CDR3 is TGCAGCGTCCAACAGGACGCGAACACCGGGGAGCTGTTTTTT.

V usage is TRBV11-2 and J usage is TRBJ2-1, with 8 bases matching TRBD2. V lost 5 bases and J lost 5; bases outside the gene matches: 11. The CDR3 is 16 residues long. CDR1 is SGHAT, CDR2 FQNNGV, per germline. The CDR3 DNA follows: TGTGCCAGCAGCCCTTTTATCGGGGGGGCTAACAATGAGCAGTTCTTC. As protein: CASSPFIGGANNEQFF.

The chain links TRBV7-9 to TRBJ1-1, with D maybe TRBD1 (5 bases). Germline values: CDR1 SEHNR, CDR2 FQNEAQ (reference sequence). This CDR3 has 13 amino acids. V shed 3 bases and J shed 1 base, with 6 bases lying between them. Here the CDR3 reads CASSLDTNTEAFF. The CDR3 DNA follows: TGTGCCAGCAGCTTGGACACGAACACTGAAGCTTTCTTT.

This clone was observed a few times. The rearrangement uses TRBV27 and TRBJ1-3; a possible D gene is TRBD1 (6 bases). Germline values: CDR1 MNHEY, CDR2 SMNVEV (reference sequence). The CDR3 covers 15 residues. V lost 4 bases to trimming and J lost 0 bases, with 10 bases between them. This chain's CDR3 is CASSSGAHSGNTIYF. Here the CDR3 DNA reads TGTGCCAGCAGTTCAGGGGCCCACTCTGGAAACACCATATATTTT.